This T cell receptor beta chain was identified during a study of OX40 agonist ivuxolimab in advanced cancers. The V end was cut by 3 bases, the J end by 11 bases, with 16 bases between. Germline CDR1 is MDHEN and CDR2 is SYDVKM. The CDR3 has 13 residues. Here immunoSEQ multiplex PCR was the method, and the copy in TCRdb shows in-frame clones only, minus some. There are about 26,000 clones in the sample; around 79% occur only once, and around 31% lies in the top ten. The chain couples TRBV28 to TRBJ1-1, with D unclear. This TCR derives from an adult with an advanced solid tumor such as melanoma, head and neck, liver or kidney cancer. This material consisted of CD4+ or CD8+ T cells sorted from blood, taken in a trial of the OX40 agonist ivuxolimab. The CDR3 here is CASSLVIGLEAFF. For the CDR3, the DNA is TGTGCCAGCAGTTTGGTTATCGGATTGGAGGCTTTCTTT.